This T cell receptor beta chain was recovered during a study of T cell responses to AZD1222 COVID-19 vaccine (TCRdb year 2021). Some background on the complete study: A total of around 240 trial participants underwent TCR sequencing, of whom 200 to 220 had received two doses of AZD1222 and around 26 had received two doses of the MenACWY control vaccine. Trial participants were enrolled by age into subgroups of 18-55, 56-69 and 70-plus years, and 148, 28 and 57 TCR-sequenced participants, respectively, were included in these subgroups.

What the authors observed across the whole study: In the small 56-69-year group, the increase in depth fell short of significance, most likely because of low power. The vaccine-associated CD4 TCRs covered the entire spike protein, and the dominant responses fell in regions 160-218 and 743-854. Conclusions about previously exposed vaccinees were limited because only a handful of AZD1222 recipients were SARS-CoV-2 seropositive at baseline. Because no samples from the day 14 peak response were available, repertoires could be characterized only after the peak T cell response. Participants were mostly white British, with more females than males. The authors suggested clonal diversity may have been underestimated. Reportedly, almost half of the unique spike-specific TCRs recognized epitopes lying outside the regions that are mutated in the B.1.351 and B.1.1.7 variants. After two AZD1222 doses, spike-specific TCR breadth and depth were significantly higher than at day 0 and than in MenACWY recipients.

Concerning this clone itself: This receptor's antigen is unknown. No qualities accompany the bases; no much larger clone lies one base away.

Relative to germline, V is missing 4 bases and J is missing 4 bases, with 9 bases of the junction outside any gene match. Sequences LNHDA (CDR1) and SQIVND (CDR2) are obtained from the germline V gene (reference sequence). From cysteine to phenylalanine, the CDR3 is 15 amino acids long. Of the read, only the CDR3 DNA is kept; its 45 bases are in frame from base 1. The time point label, as the study defines it: baseline before first vaccination. Per the publication, the treatment or condition label means: meningococcal conjugate vaccine given as trial control. Vaccinee samples came from UK trials COV001 and COV002, including a single-blind randomized controlled phase 2/3 trial of AZD1222 (ChAdOx1 nCoV-19) in healthy adults. Trial participant PBMC samples were collected at day 0 and day 28 after the second dose for TCRbeta chain sequencing. The CDR3 regions of human TCRbeta chains were analyzed by immunosequencing. Per the authors' processing: TCRs in the repertoires were matched against a reference library of SARS-CoV-2-specific TCRs that had been generated with the MIRA antigen-specificity platform. Breadth was defined as the fraction of unique TCRs that were SARS-CoV-2-associated, and depth was defined as the fraction of total T cells that were SARS-CoV-2-associated. Using the MIRA data, each spike-specific TCR was assigned both to the spike region to which the TCR was reactive and to a CD4 or CD8 class. Log10-transformed breadth and depth values were compared by one-way ANOVA with Sidak's multiple comparisons tests. The source is immuneACCESS, and TCRdb retained only in-frame sequences with V and J called. Part of the clones is not carried over; for the studies checked, unresolved V genes explain less than half of this, and the remainder is unexplained. D and trimming come from the DNA, and the V and J calls and clone size come from that table. The sample yields 200,000 to 250,000 clones; about 93% were counted once. 1% of the sample goes to the ten largest clones.

The sample here was peripheral blood, taken on day 0 of MenACWY control vaccination. Recombination linked TRBV19 to TRBJ1-1; 7 middle bases align to TRBD1. The receptor comes from an adult in good health. The CDR3 reads CASSTRQGGLTEAFF. The nucleotide sequence reads TGTGCCAGTAGTACCCGCCAGGGGGGGCTCACTGAAGCTTTCTTT.